What follows are 30 T cell receptor beta chains derived from one specimen sequenced in a study of siplizumab effects on memory and regulatory T cells. Clones were read by immunoSEQ multiplex PCR, and TCRdb kept only the in-frame ones, dropping some. Counted here are some 80,000 clones, 95% occurring once; the ten biggest clones make up approximately 17%. Sequenced: CD8+ T cells sorted from blood. The receptors were gathered from a human donor in good health.

The chain employs TRBV4-2 and TRBJ1-2; the D is unclear. V was clipped by 0 bases and J by 8 bases, with 10 bases between them. Per the germline V gene, CDR1 is LGHNA and CDR2 is YNFKEQ. The length of the CDR3 is 13 residues. The CDR3 reads CASSQDTPDGYTF. CDR3 bases: TGTGCCAGCAGCCAAGATACACCCGACGGCTACACCTTC.

The rearrangement uses TRBV13 and TRBJ1-1; D uncertain. The germline V gene has CDR1 PRHDT and CDR2 FYEKMQ (reference sequence). V shed 5 bases and J shed 1 base, with 11 bases lying between them. The CDR3 consists of 14 residues. This CDR3 is CASSILAANTEAFF. CDR3 nucleotide sequence: TGTGCCAGCAGCATTTTGGCGGCGAACACTGAAGCTTTCTTT.

There are a few counts of this clone. The chain uses TRBV27 and TRBJ1-2; D gene uncertain. V was trimmed by 2 bases and J by 0 bases, leaving 7 bases between them. Germline-derived CDR1 and CDR2 are MNHEY and SMNVEV (reference sequence). The length of the CDR3 is 14 residues. The CDR3 reads CASSLGAANYGYTF. In DNA form, the CDR3 reads TGTGCCAGCAGTTTAGGAGCAGCTAACTATGGCTACACCTTC.

This clone appeared a single time. CDR3 DNA sequence: TGTGCCTGGAGTGTCCCCCAAGCGGGCGGCATTCAGTACTTC. It specifies CAWSVPQAGGIQYF. The chain uses TRBV30 and TRBJ2-4; possibly TRBD2 for D (6 bases). The V end lost 0 bases, the J end lost 9 bases, and 15 bases lay between the germline ends. This CDR3 has 14 amino acids. Germline V gene data show CDR1 as GTSNPN and CDR2 as SVGIG (reference sequence).

The genes are TRBV28 and TRBJ2-1, with D perhaps assigned TRBD1 or TRBD2 (5 bases each). The V gene's germline CDR1 is MDHEN and CDR2 SYDVKM. V lost 7 bases and J lost 5, with 18 bases in between. The length of the CDR3 is 15 residues. CDR3 sequence (DNA): TGTGCCAGCATCCTTGGGGACGAACATAACAATGAGCAGTTCTTC. Translating gives CASILGDEHNNEQFF.

The chain links TRBV27 to TRBJ2-1, with D possibly being TRBD2 (5 bases). The V end was cut by 3 bases, the J end by 9 bases, with 9 bases between. CDR1 is MNHEY, CDR2 SMNVEV, per germline (reference sequence). There are 12 residues in the CDR3. In DNA form, the CDR3 reads TGTGCCAGCAGTTTGCCGGGAAGTGAGCAGTTCTTC. It yields the protein CASSLPGSEQFF.

The chain uses TRBV9 and TRBJ2-1; TRBD2 might be the D (5 bases). Per germline, CDR1 SGDLS and CDR2 YYNGEE. This CDR3 is 14 amino acids long. Trimming cost V 0 bases and J 8 bases, with 12 bases left between them. The CDR3 nucleotides read TGTGCCAGCAGCGTAGGGAGAGGGTTGGATGAGCAGTTCTTC. This sequence encodes CASSVGRGLDEQFF.

The chain carries TRBV19 and TRBJ2-7; perhaps TRBD1 as D (6 bases). The CDR3 consists of 15 residues. The germline V and J ends were trimmed by 6 bases and 5 bases, with 20 bases remaining between them. Germline lookup yields CDR1 LNHDA and CDR2 SQIVND (reference sequence). The CDR3 DNA reads as TGTGCCAGTAGAGGAACAGGGTTTATATCAAACGAGCAGTACTTC. Its protein is CASRGTGFISNEQYF.

The J gene is TRBJ2-1, the V gene TRBV5-6; the match to TRBD2 covers 11 bases. The trim removed 4 bases at V and 5 bases at J, leaving 5 bases unmatched. The CDR3 loop spans 15 amino acids. Germline values: CDR1 SGHDT, CDR2 YYEEEE. CDR3 region: CASSRGLADHNEQFF. In nucleotides, the CDR3 is TGTGCCAGCAGCCGGGGACTAGCGGATCACAATGAGCAGTTCTTC.

V and J are TRBV9 and TRBJ2-7; 7 bases match TRBD2. Germline values: CDR1 SGDLS, CDR2 YYNGEE. V lost 1 base to trimming and J lost 0 bases; unmatched junction nucleotides: 4. The CDR3 has 15 amino acids. CDR3 amino acids: CASSVSGATSYEQYF. CDR3 sequence (DNA): TGTGCCAGCAGCGTAAGCGGGGCTACCTCCTACGAGCAGTACTTC.

The chain employs TRBV7-9 and TRBJ2-3; 7 bases are a match to TRBD2. The CDR3 consists of 15 residues. Germline-derived CDR1 and CDR2 are SEHNR and FQNEAQ (reference sequence). V lost 5 bases and J lost 0; bases outside the gene matches: 5. The CDR3 DNA is TGTGCCAGCAGCCCTCCGGGGGGTAGCACAGATACGCAGTATTTT. Protein: CASSPPGGSTDTQYF.

The chain links TRBV19 to TRBJ2-2; no firm D call. The CDR3 runs 13 residues. In germline, CDR1 is LNHDA, CDR2 SQIVND (reference sequence). Trimming pared 3 bases from V and 6 bases from J, leaving 8 bases between. The CDR3 DNA follows: TGTGCCAGTAGTATTAAGAAGGCCGGGGAGCTGTTTTTT. This translates into CASSIKKAGELFF.

The chain links TRBV18 to TRBJ2-1; tentative D call: TRBD2 (5 bases). The CDR3 runs to 15 residues. V was pared by 6 bases and J by 4 bases, with 16 bases between. From germline, CDR1 is KGHSH and CDR2 LQKENI. In DNA, the CDR3 is TGTGCCAGCTCCCCTCCGGGTAGCGCGTACAATGAGCAGTTCTTC. Translating it yields CASSPPGSAYNEQFF.

The chain joins TRBV7-9 to TRBJ2-1; D might be TRBD2 (6 bases). Germline V gene data show CDR1 as SEHNR and CDR2 as FQNEAQ (reference sequence). This CDR3 is built from 14 residues. Trimming pared 1 base from V and 4 bases from J, leaving 8 bases between. CDR3 sequence (DNA): TGTGCCAGCAGCTTAGTGCGGGAATACAATGAGCAGTTCTTC. Residues: CASSLVREYNEQFF. Together with reference TRBV7-9 and TRBJ2-1, the CDR3 gives the full variable domain: DTGVSQNPRHKITKRGQNVTFRCDPISEHNRLYWYRQTLGQGPEFLTYFQNEAQLEKSRLLSDRFSAERPKGSFSTLEIQRTEQGDSAMYLCASSLVREYNEQFFGPGTRLTVL.

The chain uses TRBV5-6 and TRBJ2-7, with TRBD1 matching 10 bases. The CDR3 runs 15 residues. The V and J ends lost 3 bases and 3 bases, in that order; junction bases with no gene match: 6. Germline V CDR1 and CDR2: SGHDT, YYEEEE. In nucleotides, the CDR3 is TGTGCCAGCAGCTGGGGGACAGGGGAAGTCTACGAGCAGTACTTC. It is translated as CASSWGTGEVYEQYF.

The CDR3, as DNA: TGTGCCAGCAGTTACATGGCTAGCGGTTACAATGAGCAGTTCTTC. Protein sequence: CASSYMASGYNEQFF. The V and J genes are TRBV6-5 and TRBJ2-1; TRBD2 aligns across 7 bases. CDR1 and CDR2 (germline): MNHEY, SVGAGI. The CDR3 extends over 15 amino acids. V was pared by 2 bases and J by 4 bases, with 5 bases of the junction left unmatched.

V and J are TRBV7-3 and TRBJ1-2; D remains ambiguous. This CDR3 region has 12 residues. The V end lost 5 bases, the J end lost 3 bases, and 7 bases lay between the germline ends. Germline V gene lookup returns CDR1 SGHTA and CDR2 FQGTGA. CDR3 DNA: TGTGCCAGCAGCGACACCCACTATGGCTACACCTTC. Protein: CASSDTHYGYTF.

J is TRBJ1-3 and V is TRBV6-5; D is unresolved. Deletions cut 6 bases from V and 2 bases from J, with 11 bases between. CDR1 is MNHEY, CDR2 SVGAGI, per germline. The CDR3 covers 14 residues. The CDR3 here is CASRAFTTGNTIYF. CDR3 bases: TGTGCCAGCAGGGCTTTTACGACTGGAAACACCATATATTTT.

The chain joins TRBV28 to TRBJ2-5, with D possibly being TRBD1 (5 bases). Germline loops: CDR1 MDHEN, CDR2 SYDVKM. V lost 7 bases, J lost 1 base, and 13 bases lay in between. This CDR3 region has 14 residues. CDR3 region: CASTLGLVQETQYF. The CDR3 DNA is TGTGCCAGCACCCTGGGGCTAGTCCAAGAGACCCAGTACTTC.

The chain recombines TRBV11-2 with TRBJ2-1; perhaps TRBD1 as D (6 bases). This CDR3 is built from 15 residues. Germline V gene sequence: CDR1 SGHAT, CDR2 FQNNGV. V was clipped by 1 base and J by 4 bases, with 11 bases between them. The CDR3: CASSLVQGVYNEQFF. The DNA for the CDR3 is TGTGCCAGCAGCTTAGTACAGGGCGTTTACAATGAGCAGTTCTTC.

This clone was seen just once. The genes are TRBV5-1 and TRBJ2-7; TRBD2 is a possible D gene (6 bases). V shed 4 bases and J shed 3 bases, with 23 bases lying between them. The CDR3 length is 17 residues. Germline CDR1 reads SGHRS; CDR2 reads YFSETQ. CDR3 sequence (DNA): TGCGCCAGCAGCCCGGAGGGATACCGGGGGTACCTCTACGAGCAGTACTTC. As protein: CASSPEGYRGYLYEQYF.

The rearrangement joins TRBV28 to TRBJ2-1, with a tentative D call TRBD1 (6 bases). The V end was cut by 3 bases, the J end by 0 bases, with 9 bases between. Germline loops: CDR1 MDHEN, CDR2 SYDVKM. This CDR3 contains 15 residues. The CDR3 region is CASSFRGSSYNEQFF. In DNA, the CDR3 is TGTGCCAGCAGTTTCAGGGGTAGCTCCTACAATGAGCAGTTCTTC.

This clone showed up just once. V and J are TRBV9 and TRBJ2-1, with a weak D call TRBD2 (6 bases). There are 13 residues in the CDR3. The V gene's germline CDR1 is SGDLS and CDR2 YYNGEE. V was shortened by 5 bases and J by 6 bases, with 12 bases between the two germline ends. The CDR3 loop reads CASSGLRSNEQFF. Written as DNA, the CDR3 is TGTGCCAGCAGTGGACTAAGGAGCAATGAGCAGTTCTTC.

The V gene is TRBV6-5, the J gene TRBJ2-7; 8 bases agree with TRBD2. This CDR3 spans 15 amino acids. Germline V gives CDR1 MNHEY, CDR2 SVGAGI. V shed 6 bases and J 3 bases; nucleotides not matched to a gene: 10. The CDR3 DNA reads as TGTGCCAGCAGACAGACGGGACTAGGGAACTACGAGCAGTACTTC. It is translated as CASRQTGLGNYEQYF.

V and J are TRBV6-1 and TRBJ2-2; a weak D match, TRBD2 (5 bases). The CDR3 totals 15 residues. The germline V gene encodes CDR1 MNHNS and CDR2 SASEGT. The V and J ends lost 1 base and 1 base respectively, with 7 bases between them. The DNA for the CDR3 is TGTGCCAGCAGTGAAGGCCGGGAGAACACCGGGGAGCTGTTTTTT. As protein: CASSEGRENTGELFF.

This clone has only one observation. V gene TRBV7-3 combines with J gene TRBJ2-3; 12 bases map to TRBD2. The CDR3 spans 19 residues. The trim removed 4 bases at V and 3 bases at J, leaving 14 bases unmatched. CDR1 is SGHTA and CDR2 is FQGTGA in the germline V gene. The CDR3 DNA sequence: TGTGCCAGCAGCTCCCAGCCCTCTAGCGGGAGGGCCAAAACAGATACGCAGTATTTT. Encoded protein: CASSSQPSSGRAKTDTQYF.

J is TRBJ2-3 and V is TRBV11-2; D gene ambiguous. Trimming took 3 bases from V and 2 from J, leaving 9 bases between them. CDR3 length equals 14 residues. Germline-derived CDR1 and CDR2 are SGHAT and FQNNGV. The CDR3 here is CASSLVSYTDTQYF. DNA for the CDR3: TGTGCCAGCAGCTTGGTCTCCTACACAGATACGCAGTATTTT.

This chain joins TRBV29-1 and TRBJ1-2; D is unclear. Germline loops: CDR1 SQVTM, CDR2 ANQGSEA. There are 16 residues in the CDR3. V was shortened by 0 bases and J by 4 bases, with 18 bases between the two germline ends. CDR3 nucleotide sequence: TGCAGCGTTGAAGATCGTCGGAGGAGGAATACCTATGGCTACACCTTC. Encoded protein: CSVEDRRRRNTYGYTF.

The chain employs TRBV5-8 and TRBJ1-5; D remains ambiguous. The germline gives CDR1 SGHTS, CDR2 YDEGEE. The CDR3 spans 17 residues. Trimming stripped 4 bases from V and 2 bases from J, with 19 bases between. The CDR3 nucleotides are TGTGCCAGCAGCCCCGACAAGTCGAGGGTGGGCAATCAGCCCCAGCATTTT. Amino acids: CASSPDKSRVGNQPQHF.

V is TRBV11-2 and J is TRBJ1-2; a possible D gene is TRBD1 (6 bases). The germline V gene encodes CDR1 SGHAT and CDR2 FQNNGV. Trimming shortened V by 2 bases and J by 5 bases, and 12 bases separated the two germline ends. CDR3 length: 14 amino acids. In nucleotides, the CDR3 is TGTGCCAGCAGCTTAAAACAGGGTTTTTATGGCTACACCTTC. This sequence encodes CASSLKQGFYGYTF. The full variable domain, with the rest looked up from reference TRBV11-2 and TRBJ1-2, is EAGVAQSPRYKIIEKRQSVAFWCNPISGHATLYWYQQILGQGPKLLIQFQNNGVVDDSQLPKDRFSAERLKGVDSTLKIQPAKLEDSAVYLCASSLKQGFYGYTFGSGTRLTVV.